The 23 T cell receptor beta chains below come from one sample, sequenced in a study of somatic mutations in cytotoxic T cells in rheumatoid arthritis. Produced via immunoSEQ multiplex PCR; TCRdb's table is partial and in-frame only. The sample consists of some 11,000 clones, approximately 71% of them appearing once. Sequences were obtained from CD8+ T cells sorted from blood. The origin of the receptors is an adult with rheumatoid arthritis.

V and J are TRBV29-1 and TRBJ2-3; a weak D match, TRBD1 (6 bases). The CDR3 has 11 residues. The germline V gene encodes CDR1 SQVTM and CDR2 ANQGSEA. V lost 7 bases, J lost 4 bases, and 9 bases lay in between. Here the CDR3 reads CSAEGADTQYF. CDR3 coding DNA: TGCAGCGCTGAGGGGGCAGATACGCAGTATTTT.

The chain employs TRBV11-2 and TRBJ2-5; D not resolved. CDR1 and CDR2 from the germline V gene are SGHAT and FQNNGV. The length of the CDR3 is 15 residues. Trimming cost V 1 base and J 2 bases, with 11 bases left between them. CDR3 bases: TGTGCCAGCAGCTTAGCTTCAGCTACTCAAGAGACCCAGTACTTC. Amino acids: CASSLASATQETQYF. The entire variable domain, with the rest obtained from reference TRBV11-2 and TRBJ2-5, is as follows: EAGVAQSPRYKIIEKRQSVAFWCNPISGHATLYWYQQILGQGPKLLIQFQNNGVVDDSQLPKDRFSAERLKGVDSTLKIQPAKLEDSAVYLCASSLASATQETQYFGPGTRLLVL.

The J gene is TRBJ2-1, the V gene TRBV6-6; tentative D call: TRBD1 (5 bases). The CDR3 runs 12 residues. V was shortened by 6 bases and J by 6 bases, with 9 bases between the two germline ends. CDR1 and CDR2 (germline): MNHNY, SVGAGI (reference sequence). The CDR3 DNA reads as TGTGCCAGCAGCTCAGGGATCAATGAGCAGTTCTTC. It codes for CASSSGINEQFF.

This clone was observed a single time. The chain is built from TRBV29-1 and TRBJ2-7; 9 bases match TRBD1. After removal of 7 bases from V and 6 bases from J, the junction contained 10 bases not matched to a gene. The CDR3 spans 13 residues. Germline CDR1 SQVTM, CDR2 ANQGSEA. The CDR3 here is CSAPGQGLGEQYF. The CDR3 nucleotides are TGCAGCGCTCCGGGACAGGGACTGGGCGAGCAGTACTTC.

V gene TRBV28 combines with J gene TRBJ2-1; 9 bases agree with TRBD2. The trim removed 3 bases at V and 7 bases at J, leaving 13 bases unmatched. Looked up from germline, CDR1 is MDHEN and CDR2 is SYDVKM. This CDR3 contains 17 residues. CDR3 residues: CASSLGGSGGPANEQFF. In nucleotides, the CDR3 is TGTGCCAGCAGTTTGGGGGGTAGCGGGGGTCCCGCTAATGAGCAGTTCTTC.

CDR3 sequence: CASSYSDRGQGETQYF. Here the CDR3 DNA reads TGTGCCAGCAGTTACTCGGACAGGGGGCAAGGAGAGACCCAGTACTTC. The chain couples TRBV6-5 to TRBJ2-5; 11 nucleotides agree with TRBD1. CDR1 and CDR2 (germline): MNHEY, SVGAGI. The V gene end was trimmed by 0 bases and the J gene end by 4 bases; junction bases not matched to a gene: 4. The length of the CDR3 is 16 residues.

This clone was detected only once. The V gene is TRBV18, the J gene TRBJ2-1, with 10 bases fitting TRBD2. The junction had 2 bases not matched to a gene; V was cut back by 0 bases and J by 3 bases. CDR1 is KGHSH and CDR2 is LQKENI in the germline V gene. This CDR3 has 16 residues. CDR3 loop: CASSPPLAGNYNEQFF. CDR3 DNA sequence: TGTGCCAGCTCACCACCACTAGCGGGGAACTACAATGAGCAGTTCTTC. Drawing the rest from reference TRBV18 and TRBJ2-1, the complete variable domain is NAGVMQNPRHLVRRRGQEARLRCSPMKGHSHVYWYRQLPEEGLKFMVYLQKENIIDESGMPKERFSAEFPKEGPSILRIQQVVRGDSAAYFCASSPPLAGNYNEQFFGPGTRLTVL.

This chain uses TRBV7-3 with TRBJ1-2, with D perhaps matching TRBD1 (6 bases). Germline V gene lookup returns CDR1 SGHTA and CDR2 FQGTGA. V lost 0 bases, J lost 5 bases, and 19 bases lay in between. The CDR3 covers 17 residues. This chain's CDR3 is CASSLTPGQGKYYGYTF. In nucleotides, the CDR3 is TGTGCCAGCAGCTTAACCCCGGGGCAGGGGAAATATTATGGCTACACCTTC. The full variable domain, rest sourced from reference TRBV7-3 and TRBJ1-2, is GAGVSQTPSNKVTEKGKYVELRCDPISGHTALYWYRQSLGQGPEFLIYFQGTGAADDSGLPNDRFFAVRPEGSVSTLKIQRTERGDSAVYLCASSLTPGQGKYYGYTFGSGTRLTVV.

The rearrangement links TRBV19 to TRBJ2-7, with D unresolved. The CDR3 extends over 11 amino acids. Trimming left V 8 bases short and J 0 bases short, with 5 bases between. Germline CDR1 reads LNHDA; CDR2 reads SQIVND (reference sequence). CDR3: CASGFSYEQYF. In nucleotides, the CDR3 is TGTGCCAGTGGCTTCTCCTACGAGCAGTACTTC.

This sequence joins TRBV4-3 and TRBJ1-2; TRBD1 matches at 7 bases. Unmatched junction bases numbered 5, after V lost 1 base and J lost 9 bases. The CDR3 consists of 13 residues. CDR1 and CDR2 (germline): LGHNA, YSLEER. The CDR3 region is CASSQGDSRSYTF. In DNA form, the CDR3 reads TGCGCCAGCAGCCAAGGGGACAGTCGGAGCTACACCTTC.

This clone is a singleton in its sample. This rearrangement joins TRBV7-8 to TRBJ1-2; D call uncertain. Germline lookup yields CDR1 SGHVS and CDR2 FQNEAQ. V was shortened by 3 bases and J by 1 base, with 15 bases between the two germline ends. The CDR3 covers 16 residues. In nucleotides, the CDR3 is TGTGCCAGCAGCTTCGCAATGTCAGCTATTAACTATGGCTACACCTTC. This translates into CASSFAMSAINYGYTF.

The chain links TRBV14 to TRBJ1-2; D is possibly TRBD1 (5 bases). Germline-derived CDR1 and CDR2 are SGHDN and FVKESK. V dropped 3 bases and J dropped 8 bases, with 19 bases sitting between them. The CDR3 is made up of 15 amino acids. DNA of the CDR3: TGTGCCAGCAGCCATCCTATTAAGTGGACACTAGGCTACACCTTC. This translates into CASSHPIKWTLGYTF.

The chain employs TRBV10-1 and TRBJ1-3; no clear D. The germline V and J ends were trimmed by 7 bases and 2 bases, with 12 bases remaining between them. This CDR3 comprises 14 residues. Germline loops: CDR1 WNHNN, CDR2 SYGVQD (reference sequence). The CDR3 protein is CASIRGRAGNTIYF. CDR3 in DNA: TGCGCCAGCATTCGAGGGAGGGCTGGAAACACCATATATTTT.

V usage is TRBV21-1 and J usage is TRBJ1-5. TRBV21-1 is annotated as a pseudogene. This CDR3 has 15 amino acids. CDR3 in amino acids: CASSMRVIQHQPQHF. CDR3 nucleotides: TGTGCCAGCAGCATGAGGGTCATTCAACATCAGCCCCAGCATTTT.

This chain connects TRBV29-1 to TRBJ1-1; TRBD1 matches 11 bases. The CDR3 is made up of 15 amino acids. Germline V gene sequence: CDR1 SQVTM, CDR2 ANQGSEA. The ends lost 6 bases at V and 3 bases at J; junction bases unmatched: 9. The CDR3 here is CSVDGTGGKYTEAFF. CDR3 nucleotide sequence: TGCAGCGTCGATGGGACAGGGGGGAAGTACACTGAAGCTTTCTTT. The full variable domain, completed using reference TRBV29-1 and TRBJ1-1, is SAVISQKPSRDICQRGTSLTIQCQVDSQVTMMFWYRQQPGQSLTLIATANQGSEATYESGFVIDKFPISRPNLTFSTLTVSNMSPEDSSIYLCSVDGTGGKYTEAFFGQGTRLTVV.

The table lists this clone with a few counts. The chain couples TRBV4-2 to TRBJ1-1, with a weak D call TRBD1 (6 bases). The CDR3 sequence is 14 residues long. From germline, CDR1 is LGHNA and CDR2 YNFKEQ. V lost 3 bases to trimming and J lost 6 bases, with 14 bases between them. The chain's CDR3 is CASSHFIGGPEAFF. CDR3 nucleotides: TGTGCCAGCAGCCATTTTATCGGGGGCCCTGAAGCTTTCTTT.

This clone has just a few counts. The V call is TRBV5-4, the J call TRBJ2-5; D is uncertain. There are 12 residues in the CDR3. Germline V gene sequence: CDR1 SGHNT, CDR2 YYREEE (reference sequence). V lost 3 bases and J lost 2, with 5 bases in between. CDR3 DNA: TGTGCCAGCAGCTCCCTTCAAGAGACCCAGTACTTC. Translated: CASSSLQETQYF. The whole variable domain, filled in from reference TRBV5-4 and TRBJ2-5, reads ETGVTQSPTHLIKTRGQQVTLRCSSQSGHNTVSWYQQALGQGPQFIFQYYREEENGRGNFPPRFSGLQFPNYSSELNVNALELDDSALYLCASSSLQETQYFGPGTRLLVL.

The rearrangement links TRBV7-9 to TRBJ1-2; TRBD1 is a possible D gene (5 bases). CDR1 is SEHNR and CDR2 is FQNEAQ in the germline V gene (reference sequence). V was shortened by 6 bases and J by 1 base, with 18 bases between the two germline ends. The CDR3 contains 16 residues. The CDR3 loop is CASRSSLWGSNYGYTF. DNA for the CDR3: TGTGCCAGCAGATCTTCCCTATGGGGCAGTAACTATGGCTACACCTTC.

In DNA, the CDR3 is TGTGCCAGTAGTATATTCTACTCCTACGAGCAGTACTTC. The encoded protein is CASSIFYSYEQYF. The J gene is TRBJ2-7, the V gene TRBV19; D not resolved. V shed 2 bases and J shed 0 bases, with 5 bases lying between them. The CDR3 consists of 13 residues. CDR1 is LNHDA, CDR2 SQIVND, per germline (reference sequence).

This clone occurred a few times. V and J are TRBV5-4 and TRBJ2-7, with TRBD1 matching 12 bases. The CDR3 covers 14 residues. Germline CDR1 reads SGHNT; CDR2 reads YYREEE (reference sequence). Unmatched junction bases numbered 6, after V lost 4 bases and J lost 7 bases. The CDR3 coding sequence is TGTGCCAGCAGCCTGGGACAGGGGGCGTGGGAGCAGTACTTC. Translated, it gives CASSLGQGAWEQYF.

This chain links TRBV5-5 with TRBJ2-7; 7 positions match TRBD1. Germline trimming cut 0 bases from V and 3 bases from J; bases unmatched to any gene: 6. The CDR3 length is 15 residues. The germline gives CDR1 SGHKS, CDR2 YYEKEE (reference sequence). The CDR3: CASSLDGTAYYEQYF. For the CDR3, the DNA is TGTGCCAGCAGCTTGGATGGGACAGCATACTACGAGCAGTACTTC.

This clone was observed a single time. The rearrangement uses TRBV27 and TRBJ2-3; TRBD2 agrees at 11 bases. The CDR3 has 16 residues. CDR1 MNHEY and CDR2 SMNVEV come from the germline V gene (reference sequence). V lost 4 bases to trimming and J lost 1 base; unmatched junction nucleotides: 4. In DNA, the CDR3 is TGTGCCAGCAGTTCCCTACTAGCGGGGGGCACAGATACGCAGTATTTT. Its protein product is CASSSLLAGGTDTQYF.

The gene calls are TRBV27 and TRBJ2-7; tentatively, D is TRBD1 (6 bases). Between the trimmed V and J ends, which lost 3 bases and 2 bases, there was a span of 14 bases. This CDR3 is built from 15 residues. The germline CDR1 and CDR2 sequences are MNHEY and SMNVEV (reference sequence). CDR3 protein: CASSLGPTGAYEQYF. For the CDR3, the DNA is TGTGCCAGCAGTTTGGGCCCGACAGGTGCCTACGAGCAGTACTTC.